Listed here is a single TCR beta chain. The antigen is unknown. The CDR3 runs 13 residues. V was cut by 5 bases and J by 12 bases, with 19 bases left in between. Germline lookup yields CDR1 SEHNR and CDR2 FQNEAQ (reference sequence). The sample comes from a study of cytomegalovirus exposure and HLA in healthy donors. Overall study results and limits: There was a cluster of highly shared sequence variants that was likely a sequencing artifact. Later genetic work tied a missense DCLRE1C variant to beta-chain V and J trimming.

The PCR had 60 Vbeta and 13 Jbeta primers. TCRdb's copy holds only in-frame clones and misses some; the assay was immunoSEQ multiplex PCR. Among approximately 210,000 clones listed, 75% to 85% were seen once. The material sequenced was PBMCs. The sequence came from a girl aged 5-17 years in good health and CMV-seropositive. The chain is built from TRBV7-9 and TRBJ1-2; no firm D call. CDR3 nucleotide sequence: TGTGCCAGCAGCATGAGATACGGCACCCGGGACACCTTC. Translating it yields CASSMRYGTRDTF.